The text below deals with one T cell receptor beta chain. What it binds is unknown. Trimming took 5 bases from V and 3 from J; bases not matched to a gene: 13. Germline CDR1 reads SGHVS; CDR2 reads FQNEAQ. CDR3 length: 16 amino acids. These data belong to a study of shared clonotypes between healthy human individuals. Study details: Donor ages ranged 18 to 49 years: a couple of women, a few men.

Naive-designated CD8 cells lacked CD45RO, were positively enriched for CCR7, and omitted terminally differentiated effector memory CD45RA+ cells. Whole-study findings and limits: Naive subsets generally had larger estimated richness than memory subsets.

Deep-level assay runs were performed. The DNA input per sorted-subset replicate PCR was around 200 ng, corresponding to 30,000 or so T cell genomes. This table comes from immunoSEQ multiplex PCR, and its TCRdb copy is limited to in-frame clones, with some not included. The sample gives about 2 million clones, over 85% of which show up once; approximately 1.2% is in the top ten. This sequence joins TRBV7-8 and TRBJ2-7; 7 positions match TRBD2. The source is a man in his late teens or twenties in good health. Material: naive CD8+ T cells sorted from blood. CDR3 sequence: CASSPAGGGLLYEQYF. Here the CDR3 DNA reads TGTGCCAGCAGCCCCGCTGGGGGGGGACTTCTCTACGAGCAGTACTTC.